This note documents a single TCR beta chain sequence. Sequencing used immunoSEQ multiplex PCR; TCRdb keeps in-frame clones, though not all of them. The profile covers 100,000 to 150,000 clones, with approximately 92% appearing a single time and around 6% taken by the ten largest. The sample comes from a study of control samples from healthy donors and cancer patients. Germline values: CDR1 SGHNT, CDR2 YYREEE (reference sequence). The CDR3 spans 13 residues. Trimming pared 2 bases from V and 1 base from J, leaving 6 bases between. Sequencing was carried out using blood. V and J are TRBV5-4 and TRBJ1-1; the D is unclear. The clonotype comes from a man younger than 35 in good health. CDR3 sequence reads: CASSFTGNTEAFF. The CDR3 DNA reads TGTGCCAGCAGCTTTACGGGGAACACTGAAGCTTTCTTT.